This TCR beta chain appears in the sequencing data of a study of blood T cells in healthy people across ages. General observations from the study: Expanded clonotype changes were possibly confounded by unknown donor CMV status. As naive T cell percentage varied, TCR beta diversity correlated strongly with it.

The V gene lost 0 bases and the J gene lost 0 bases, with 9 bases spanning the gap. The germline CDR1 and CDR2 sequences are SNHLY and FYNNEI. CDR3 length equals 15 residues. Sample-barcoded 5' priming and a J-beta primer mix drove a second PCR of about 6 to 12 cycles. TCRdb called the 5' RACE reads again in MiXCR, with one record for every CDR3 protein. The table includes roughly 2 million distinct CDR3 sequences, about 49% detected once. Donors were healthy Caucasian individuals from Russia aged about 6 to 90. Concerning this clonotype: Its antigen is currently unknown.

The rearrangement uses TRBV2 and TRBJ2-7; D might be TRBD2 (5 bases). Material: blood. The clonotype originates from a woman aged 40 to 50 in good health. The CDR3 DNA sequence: TGTGCCAGCAGTGAAGCGAGGGCTAGCTCCTACGAGCAGTACTTC. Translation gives CASSEARASSYEQYF. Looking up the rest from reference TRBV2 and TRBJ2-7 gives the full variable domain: EPEVTQTPSHQVTQMGQEVILRCVPISNHLYFYWYRQILGQKVEFLVSFYNNEISEKSEIFDDQFSVERPDGSNFTLKIRSTKLEDSAMYFCASSEARASSYEQYFGPGTRLTVT.